The clone carrying this TCR beta chain was found many times. This specimen belongs to a study of response to subunit inactivated influenza vaccine. The CDR3 consists of 15 residues. Per germline, CDR1 SGHTA and CDR2 FQGNSA. Trimming cost V 5 bases and J 1 base, with 11 bases left between them. TCRdb passed the RT-PCR reads through MiXCR, listing each CDR3 protein once. Among hundreds of thousands of distinct CDR3 sequences, less than 20% were seen once, and the ten largest hold 9.5% to 13%. The specimen was PBMCs from blood, collected approximately 5 days after vaccination. The receptor was derived from a man between 45 and 60 years old who received an inactivated influenza vaccine. This rearrangement joins TRBV7-2 to TRBJ1-4; a weak D match, TRBD1 (5 bases). CDR3 protein: CASSAQGGTNEKLFF. The CDR3 DNA is TGTGCCAGCAGCGCTCAGGGCGGAACTAATGAAAAACTGTTTTTT.